The 26 T cell receptor beta chains below were found in one sample sequenced in a study of T cells in Graves' hyperthyroidism and ophthalmopathy. RNA transcripts were the template for amplifying TCR beta CDR3 regions. A first-round RT-PCR of the TCR CDR3 used the HTBI primer set. TCRdb fed the multiplex PCR reads into MiXCR, producing one record per CDR3 protein. Altogether over 700,000 distinct CDR3 sequences are present, about two fifths being singletons, with the ten largest covering 8.9%. The sample was blood. These receptors were taken from a man younger than 35 with Graves' hyperthyroidism.

The J gene is TRBJ2-6, the V gene TRBV2, with D tentatively TRBD1 or TRBD2 (9 bases each). The CDR3 is 19 amino acids. V lost 6 bases and J lost 0, with 21 bases in between. Germline CDR1 SNHLY, CDR2 FYNNEI. The DNA of the CDR3 is TGTGCCAGCAGCCAACAGGGGGCTAGCGGGATCTCTGGGGCCAACGTCCTGACTTTC. Translation gives CASSQQGASGISGANVLTF.

On this clonotype: This sequence may be a read error, since a much larger clone differs from it by one base. The conserved phenylalanine or tryptophan normally closing the CDR3 is absent here, so this likely arose from a read error. The chain employs TRBV19 and TRBJ1-1; D uncertain. The length of the CDR3 is 15 residues. The V gene's germline CDR1 is LNHDA and CDR2 SQIVND (reference sequence). V gave up 4 bases and J gave up 0 bases, with 12 bases separating them. CDR3 sequence (DNA): TGTGCCAGTAGTAGCCCTGCGGGAGTGAACACTGAAGCTTTCCTT. It yields the protein CASSSPAGVNTEAFL.

The chain links TRBV3-1 to TRBJ1-2; no firm D call. In germline, CDR1 is LGHDT, CDR2 YNNKEL (reference sequence). The V gene lost 4 bases and the J gene lost 3 bases, with 12 bases spanning the gap. This CDR3 is built from 14 residues. Here the CDR3 reads CASSPMEWDYGYTF. DNA of the CDR3: TGTGCCAGCAGCCCCATGGAGTGGGACTATGGCTACACCTTC.

The rearrangement joins TRBV20-1 to TRBJ2-2; possibly TRBD2 for D (5 bases). V lost 0 bases and J 8 bases, leaving 7 bases between the germline ends. The CDR3 consists of 12 residues. Germline CDR1 reads DFQATT; CDR2 reads SNEGSKA (reference sequence). CDR3 sequence reads: CSARDGRGELFF. For the CDR3, the DNA is TGCAGTGCTAGAGATGGGAGAGGGGAGCTGTTTTTT.

V gene TRBV9 combines with J gene TRBJ2-7; D is unresolved. The CDR3 runs 16 residues. Trimming stripped 3 bases from V and 3 bases from J, with 19 bases between. Germline lookup yields CDR1 SGDLS and CDR2 YYNGEE. CDR3 nucleotide sequence: TGTGCCAGCAGCGAATCGGAAGCGACGGCGAGCTACGAGCAGTACTTC. It yields the protein CASSESEATASYEQYF.

V usage is TRBV2 and J usage is TRBJ2-7, with TRBD1 identical over 9 bases. Germline CDR1 reads SNHLY; CDR2 reads FYNNEI. The length of the CDR3 is 14 residues. Unmatched junction bases numbered 6, after V lost 2 bases and J lost 7 bases. The CDR3 region is CASSEPGTGREQYF. CDR3 nucleotides: TGTGCCAGCAGTGAACCGGGGACAGGGAGGGAGCAGTACTTC. Variable domain in full (rest from reference TRBV2 and TRBJ2-7): EPEVTQTPSHQVTQMGQEVILRCVPISNHLYFYWYRQILGQKVEFLVSFYNNEISEKSEIFDDQFSVERPDGSNFTLKIRSTKLEDSAMYFCASSEPGTGREQYFGPGTRLTVT.

With regard to this clonotype: The conserved closing phenylalanine or tryptophan is absent in this CDR3, likely reflecting a read error. The chain recombines TRBV12-3 or TRBV12-4 with TRBJ1-1; a weak D match, TRBD1 (5 bases). V was trimmed by 3 bases and J by 11 bases, leaving 10 bases between them. The CDR3 has 11 residues. The CDR3 DNA reads as TGTGCCAGCAGTTTCGGGGCTGGGGCTTTCTCT. This encodes CASSFGAGAFS.

This clonotype was detected many times. This sequence joins TRBV20-1 and TRBJ2-7; D possibly corresponds to TRBD1 (5 bases). The CDR3 runs to 12 residues. Germline loops: CDR1 DFQATT, CDR2 SNEGSKA (reference sequence). Trimming removed 6 bases at V and 2 bases at J, with 11 bases between. In nucleotides, the CDR3 is TGCAGTGCCCCGGACACTACCTACGAGCAGTACTTC. This encodes CSAPDTTYEQYF.

This clonotype came up many times. The rearrangement joins TRBV29-1 to TRBJ2-5; D is undetermined. In germline, CDR1 is SQVTM, CDR2 ANQGSEA. V gave up 6 bases and J gave up 3 bases, with 8 bases separating them. The CDR3 extends over 11 amino acids. The CDR3, as DNA: TGCAGCGTCAACAGTAAAGAGACCCAGTACTTC. Translation: CSVNSKETQYF.

There are many counts of this clonotype. This sequence joins TRBV10-3 and TRBJ2-2; 9 positions agree with TRBD1. Unmatched junction bases numbered 6, after V lost 10 bases and J lost 6 bases. The CDR3 loop spans 13 amino acids. Germline CDR1 reads ENHRY; CDR2 reads SYGVKD. This CDR3 reads CATGTGLPGELFF. CDR3 bases: TGTGCCACCGGGACAGGGCTCCCCGGGGAGCTGTTTTTT.

The chain recombines TRBV12-3 or TRBV12-4 with TRBJ2-7, with 8 bases aligning to TRBD2. This CDR3 spans 13 amino acids. V dropped 5 bases and J dropped 6; count of bases not matched to a gene: 6. The CDR3 coding sequence is TGTGCCAGCAGTCCCCAAGGACTAGCCGAGCAGTACTTC. Residues: CASSPQGLAEQYF.

This rearrangement joins TRBV7-9 to TRBJ1-2, with 8 bases lining up with TRBD1. V lost 2 bases and J lost 8; bases outside the gene matches: 10. Germline V gene data show CDR1 as SEHNR and CDR2 as FQNEAQ (reference sequence). The CDR3 contains 15 residues. CDR3 in DNA: TGTGCCAGCAGCTTATCTTACGGACAGGGAGGAGGCTACACCTTC. Translation: CASSLSYGQGGGYTF.

This clonotype was counted only a few times. V gene TRBV13 combines with J gene TRBJ1-2; D unclear. CDR3 length: 14 residues. Germline loops: CDR1 PRHDT, CDR2 FYEKMQ (reference sequence). Trimming took 5 bases from V and 2 from J, leaving 12 bases between them. This chain's CDR3 is CASSNRAWNYGYTF. The DNA for the CDR3 is TGTGCCAGCAGCAACCGGGCCTGGAACTATGGCTACACCTTC.

This clonotype was counted at least ten times. This chain joins TRBV29-1 and TRBJ1-4, with TRBD1 matching over 7 bases. The J segment lost 5 bases and the V segment lost 8 bases, leaving 8 bases of the junction unmatched. The CDR3 loop spans 13 amino acids. From germline, CDR1 is SQVTM and CDR2 ANQGSEA. The CDR3 loop is CSFAGTANEKLFF. The CDR3, as DNA: TGCAGCTTCGCCGGGACAGCGAATGAAAAACTGTTTTTT.

The rearrangement uses TRBV6-5 and TRBJ1-4; D remains unclear. In germline, CDR1 is MNHEY, CDR2 SVGAGI. The CDR3 length is 15 residues. Trimming cost V 4 bases and J 2 bases, with 11 bases left between them. The CDR3 spells CASSSTPETNEKLFF. The CDR3 DNA sequence: TGTGCCAGCAGTTCAACACCCGAGACTAATGAAAAACTGTTTTTT.

The sample holds many counts of this clonotype. The chain carries TRBV10-2 and TRBJ1-1; D remains unclear. Per germline, CDR1 WSHSY and CDR2 SAAADI. V was cut by 2 bases and J by 5 bases, with 9 bases left in between. This CDR3 region has 13 residues. The CDR3 sequence: CASSEVGRTEAFF. As DNA, the CDR3 is TGCGCCAGCAGTGAGGTGGGGAGAACTGAAGCTTTCTTT.

This clonotype was found once. A junction end diverges from the germline sequence, so it may reflect a read error. The V call is TRBV10-3, the J call TRBJ2-5; maybe TRBD1 (5 bases). Germline CDR1 and CDR2: ENHRY and SYGVKD. The CDR3 has 9 residues. The CDR3 DNA reads as TGTGCCATCAGTGAGACACAGGACTTC. This gives the protein CAISETQDF.

This clonotype was seen at least ten times. The J gene is TRBJ2-5, the V gene TRBV7-8, with TRBD2 as a possible D gene (6 bases). Germline loops: CDR1 SGHVS, CDR2 FQNEAQ. There are 13 residues in the CDR3. V shed 8 bases and J shed 8 bases, with 18 bases lying between them. DNA for the CDR3: TGTGCCAGCCTCAACCGGGGGAGGTACACCCAGTACTTC. Amino acids: CASLNRGRYTQYF.

The CDR3 sequence is CASSLTGIATNEKLFF. For the CDR3, the DNA is TGTGCCAGCAGCTTGACAGGGATTGCAACTAATGAAAAACTGTTTTTT. This rearrangement joins TRBV7-9 to TRBJ1-4, with 7 bases that match TRBD1. With 3 bases clipped from V and 0 bases from J, the junction kept 4 bases outside the gene matches. CDR3 size: 16 residues. The germline V gene encodes CDR1 SEHNR and CDR2 FQNEAQ (reference sequence).

CDR3 nucleotide sequence: TGTGCCAGCAGCCAAGAGGGCGGAGGACTCACTGAAGCTTTCTTT. It codes for CASSQEGGGLTEAFF. This chain uses TRBV9 with TRBJ1-1; D is ambiguous. V gave up 4 bases and J gave up 4 bases, with 17 bases separating them. In germline, CDR1 is SGDLS, CDR2 YYNGEE. The CDR3 contains 15 residues.

This clonotype came up many times. This chain uses TRBV7-9 with TRBJ1-1, with D possibly being TRBD1 (5 bases). Germline lookup yields CDR1 SEHNR and CDR2 FQNEAQ (reference sequence). Trimming shortened V by 11 bases and J by 5 bases, and 12 bases separated the two germline ends. The CDR3 contains 11 residues. The CDR3 loop reads CAQGRWTEAFF. Here the CDR3 DNA reads TGTGCCCAGGGAAGATGGACTGAAGCTTTCTTT.

With respect to this clonotype: This may come from a read error, since a much larger clone is one base off. The chain has TRBV7-2 and TRBJ1-2; D remains unclear. This CDR3 comprises 13 residues. Germline CDR1 and CDR2: SGHTA and FQGNSA. V lost 5 bases to trimming and J lost 3 bases, with 10 bases between them. As DNA, the CDR3 is TGTGCCAGCAGCCAAGATCTTGACTATGGCTACACCTTC. Residues: CASSQDLDYGYTF.

V and J are TRBV6-5 and TRBJ1-6; 8 positions agree with TRBD1. V lost 6 bases to trimming and J lost 10 bases; unmatched junction nucleotides: 14. Germline CDR1 is MNHEY and CDR2 is SVGAGI. The CDR3 has 16 amino acids. The DNA for the CDR3 is TGTGCCAGCAGAACCGGAGCCGGGACAGGAAGATCACCCCTCCACTTT. Amino acids: CASRTGAGTGRSPLHF.

This clonotype was seen only a few times. The chain has TRBV7-2 and TRBJ2-7; D is ambiguous. The germline CDR1 and CDR2 sequences are SGHTA and FQGNSA. Trimming shortened V by 5 bases and J by 2 bases, and 16 bases separated the two germline ends. The CDR3 has 15 residues. The CDR3: CASSQRTQQAYEQYF. The CDR3 nucleotides read TGTGCCAGCAGCCAACGGACCCAGCAGGCCTACGAGCAGTACTTC.

This sequence joins TRBV7-9 and TRBJ2-6; 10 bases match TRBD1. This CDR3 has 18 amino acids. With 5 bases clipped from V and 1 base from J, the junction kept 8 bases outside the gene matches. The germline V gene encodes CDR1 SEHNR and CDR2 FQNEAQ (reference sequence). CDR3 nucleotide sequence: TGTGCCAGCAGCGCGCCGGGACAGGGGTATTCTGGGGCCAACGTCCTGACTTTC. Translated: CASSAPGQGYSGANVLTF.

This clonotype has a single count. J is TRBJ2-5 and V is TRBV20-1; TRBD1 aligns across 10 bases. The CDR3 has 13 residues. With V trimmed by 6 bases and J by 6 bases, 7 bases remained unmatched. Germline V lookup: CDR1 DFQATT, CDR2 SNEGSKA (reference sequence). CDR3 region: CSARTGGQKTQYF. The CDR3 DNA sequence: TGCAGTGCCCGGACAGGGGGGCAAAAGACCCAGTACTTC.